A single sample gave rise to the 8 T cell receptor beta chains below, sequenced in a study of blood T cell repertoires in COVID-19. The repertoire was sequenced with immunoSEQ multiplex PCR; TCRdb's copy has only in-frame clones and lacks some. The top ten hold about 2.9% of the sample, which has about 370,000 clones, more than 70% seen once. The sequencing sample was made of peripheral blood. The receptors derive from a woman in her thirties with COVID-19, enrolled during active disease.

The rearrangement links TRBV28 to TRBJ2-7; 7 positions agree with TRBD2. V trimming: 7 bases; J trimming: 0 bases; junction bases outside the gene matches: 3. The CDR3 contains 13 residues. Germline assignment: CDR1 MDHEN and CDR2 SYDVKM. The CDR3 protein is CASTERGSYEQYF. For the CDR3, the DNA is TGTGCCAGCACCGAGCGGGGCTCCTACGAGCAGTACTTC.

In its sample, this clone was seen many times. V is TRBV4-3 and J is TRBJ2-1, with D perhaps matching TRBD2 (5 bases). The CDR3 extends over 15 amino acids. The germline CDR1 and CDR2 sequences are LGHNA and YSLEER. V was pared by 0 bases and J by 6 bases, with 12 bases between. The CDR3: CASSQDVGLSNEQFF. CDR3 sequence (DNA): TGCGCCAGCAGCCAAGATGTTGGACTGAGCAATGAGCAGTTCTTC.

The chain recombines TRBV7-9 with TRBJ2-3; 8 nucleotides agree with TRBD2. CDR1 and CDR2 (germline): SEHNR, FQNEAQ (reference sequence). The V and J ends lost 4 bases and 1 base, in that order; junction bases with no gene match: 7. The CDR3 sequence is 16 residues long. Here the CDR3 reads CASSSHWREGTDTQYF. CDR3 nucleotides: TGTGCCAGCAGCTCCCATTGGCGGGAGGGCACAGATACGCAGTATTTT.

The CDR3 coding sequence is TGTGCCTGGAGTTACGGGACAGGGGGTTCCTATGGCTACACCTTC. It encodes CAWSYGTGGSYGYTF. The chain links TRBV30 to TRBJ1-2; 11 bases line up with TRBD1. The V segment lost 2 bases and the J segment 4 bases; nucleotides outside the gene matches: 6. The CDR3 is 15 amino acids. CDR1 is GTSNPN and CDR2 is SVGIG in the germline V gene (reference sequence).

The CDR3, as DNA: TGCGCCAGCAGCCAAGATGCGGCAACCCAGTACTTC. Translating it yields CASSQDAATQYF. The genes are TRBV4-1 and TRBJ2-5; D is unclear. The CDR3 consists of 12 residues. Germline V CDR1 and CDR2: MGHRA, YSYEKL. The ends were cut back, 0 bases at V and 8 bases at J, with 7 bases in the middle.

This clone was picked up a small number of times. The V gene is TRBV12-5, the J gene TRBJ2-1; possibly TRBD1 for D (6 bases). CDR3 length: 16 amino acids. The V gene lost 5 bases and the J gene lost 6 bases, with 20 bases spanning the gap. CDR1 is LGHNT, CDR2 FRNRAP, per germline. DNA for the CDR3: TGTGCTAGTGGTGTGGCAAGCAGGGGTTGGATCAATGAGCAGTTCTTC. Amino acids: CASGVASRGWINEQFF.

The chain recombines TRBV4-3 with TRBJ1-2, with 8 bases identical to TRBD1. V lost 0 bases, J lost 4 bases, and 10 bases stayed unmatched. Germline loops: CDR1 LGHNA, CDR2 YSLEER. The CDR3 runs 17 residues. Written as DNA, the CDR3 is TGCGCCAGCAGCCAAGATCTGGAGACCGGGACAGGCTATGGCTACACCTTC. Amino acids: CASSQDLETGTGYGYTF.

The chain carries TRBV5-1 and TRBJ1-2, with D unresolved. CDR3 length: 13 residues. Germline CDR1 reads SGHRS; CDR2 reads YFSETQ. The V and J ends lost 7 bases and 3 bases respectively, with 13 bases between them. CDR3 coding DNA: TGCGCCAGCCGCCCTGACACCTACTATGGCTACACCTTC. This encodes CASRPDTYYGYTF.